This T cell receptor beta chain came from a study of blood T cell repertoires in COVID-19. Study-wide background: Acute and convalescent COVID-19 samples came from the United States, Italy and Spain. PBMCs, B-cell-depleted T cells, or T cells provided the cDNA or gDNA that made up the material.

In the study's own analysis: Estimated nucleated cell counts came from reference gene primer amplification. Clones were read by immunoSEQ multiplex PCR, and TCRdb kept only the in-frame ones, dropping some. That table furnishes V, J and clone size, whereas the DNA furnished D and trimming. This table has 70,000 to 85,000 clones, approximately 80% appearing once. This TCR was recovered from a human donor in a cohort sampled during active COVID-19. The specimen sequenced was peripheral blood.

CDR3 nucleotide sequence: TGTGCCAGTAGAGATCGGGGACAGAGCTATGGCTACACCTTC. Translating it yields CASRDRGQSYGYTF. The chain carries TRBV19 and TRBJ1-2, with 7 bases identical to TRBD1. Germline V lookup: CDR1 LNHDA, CDR2 SQIVND (reference sequence). The trim removed 6 bases at V and 4 bases at J, leaving 8 bases unmatched. The CDR3 totals 14 residues.